Reported below is one T cell receptor (beta chain). The entry originates in a study of blood T cell repertoires in COVID-19. Study background: Some COVID-19 samples were acute and others convalescent; all came from the United States, Italy and Spain. T cells, B-cell-depleted T cells, or PBMCs supplied cDNA or gDNA.

CDR3 length: 17 residues. V lost 8 bases to trimming and J lost 0 bases; unmatched junction nucleotides: 10. The germline V gene has CDR1 MNHNY and CDR2 SVGAGI (reference sequence). Per the original data handling: Scientists estimated how many nucleated cells there were by amplifying reference gene primers. Profiling relied on immunoSEQ multiplex PCR, and the TCRdb table lists in-frame clones only, not all of them. V and J calls and clone size are those listed in that table; D and trimming were worked out from the DNA. Of roughly 260,000 clones listed, around 90% were seen once; the top ten hold 3% to 4.5%.

The source is a middle-aged woman with acute or convalescent COVID-19. The chain employs TRBV6-6 and TRBJ2-3; 11 bases fit TRBD2. Specimen: peripheral blood. The CDR3 reads CASRPGRLAGSTDTQYF. Written as DNA, the CDR3 is TGTGCCAGCCGTCCCGGGCGACTAGCGGGGAGCACAGATACGCAGTATTTT.